Below are 8 T cell receptor beta chains sequenced from a single sample in a study of shared clonotypes between healthy human individuals. Positive CCR7 selection of CD45RO-negative cells yielded the naive CD8 cells, and terminally differentiated effector memory CD45RA+ cells were excluded. Using immunoSEQ multiplex PCR, the repertoire was profiled, and TCRdb retains in-frame clones only, with some absent. The top ten hold more than 0.9% of the sample, which has 1.5 million to 2.5 million clones, about 95% seen once. The sample comprised naive CD8+ T cells sorted from blood. The receptors here all came from a man between 18 and 35 years old in good health.

The chain combines TRBV19 with TRBJ2-2, with unresolved D. CDR1 and CDR2 (germline): LNHDA, SQIVND (reference sequence). This CDR3 has 14 amino acids. Between the trimmed V and J ends, which lost 3 bases and 3 bases, there was a span of 8 bases. CDR3: CASSIGYDTGELFF. CDR3 sequence (DNA): TGTGCCAGTAGTATTGGGTATGACACCGGGGAGCTGTTTTTT.

V usage is TRBV27 and J usage is TRBJ1-2, with D perhaps matching TRBD1 (5 bases). Germline loops: CDR1 MNHEY, CDR2 SMNVEV (reference sequence). The ends were cut back, 3 bases at V and 1 base at J, with 9 bases in the middle. The CDR3 is 14 amino acids. CDR3 residues: CASSFGADNYGYTF. As DNA, the CDR3 is TGTGCCAGCAGTTTTGGGGCGGATAACTATGGCTACACCTTC.

The chain employs TRBV28 and TRBJ1-1; 7 nucleotides line up with TRBD1. CDR3 length: 15 amino acids. Germline V gives CDR1 MDHEN, CDR2 SYDVKM. V lost 5 bases and J lost 0; bases outside the gene matches: 6. The CDR3 sequence is CASSVLQGLNTEAFF. In nucleotides, the CDR3 is TGTGCCAGCAGTGTCCTACAGGGGCTGAACACTGAAGCTTTCTTT.

The V call is TRBV28, the J call TRBJ2-1, with D hard to call. The CDR3 spans 17 residues. Germline values: CDR1 MDHEN, CDR2 SYDVKM. The germline V and J ends were trimmed by 4 bases and 5 bases, with 21 bases remaining between them. This chain's CDR3 is CASSSPRPPRADNEQFF. For the CDR3, the DNA is TGTGCCAGCAGTTCCCCCCGCCCCCCTAGGGCCGACAATGAGCAGTTCTTC.

The V call is TRBV11-2, the J call TRBJ2-7, with TRBD2 as a possible D gene (6 bases). V was clipped by 3 bases and J by 2 bases, with 11 bases between them. This CDR3 contains 14 residues. Germline CDR1 SGHAT, CDR2 FQNNGV. The CDR3 nucleotides read TGTGCCAGCAGCTTTCGCGGGATAGCCTACGAGCAGTACTTC. Protein sequence: CASSFRGIAYEQYF.

The V gene is TRBV28, the J gene TRBJ2-5; possibly TRBD2 for D (6 bases). Between the trimmed V and J ends, which lost 5 bases and 4 bases, there was a span of 17 bases. The CDR3 is 15 residues long. The germline gives CDR1 MDHEN, CDR2 SYDVKM. Here the CDR3 reads CASSPSAATGETQYF. The CDR3 DNA sequence: TGTGCCAGCAGTCCTAGCGCCGCGACGGGAGAGACCCAGTACTTC.

The chain employs TRBV9 and TRBJ2-1; perhaps TRBD2 as D (6 bases). The germline V gene encodes CDR1 SGDLS and CDR2 YYNGEE. The CDR3 sequence is 17 residues long. The ends were cut back, 0 bases at V and 0 bases at J, with 13 bases in the middle. The CDR3 region is CASSVAGRGASYNEQFF. CDR3 nucleotides: TGTGCCAGCAGCGTAGCAGGGCGGGGAGCCTCCTACAATGAGCAGTTCTTC.

V and J are TRBV9 and TRBJ2-3, with 14 bases aligning to TRBD2. The CDR3 has 15 amino acids. Germline V lookup: CDR1 SGDLS, CDR2 YYNGEE. After removal of 4 bases from V and 9 bases from J, the junction contained 7 bases not matched to a gene. The CDR3 protein is CASSPGTSGSRTQYF. DNA for the CDR3: TGTGCCAGCAGCCCCGGGACTAGCGGGAGTCGGACGCAGTATTTT.